The present T cell receptor (beta chain) was sequenced within a study of blood T cell repertoires in COVID-19. V was clipped by 5 bases and J by 4 bases; unmatched bases: 8. The CDR3 extends over 15 amino acids. The V gene's germline CDR1 is SGHNT and CDR2 YENEEA. Libraries were prepared by immunoSEQ multiplex PCR; TCRdb keeps only in-frame clonotypes and omits some of them. The sample consists of 200,000 to 250,000 clones, around 80% of them appearing once. The sample consisted of PBMCs or T cells enriched from blood (not recorded which). The chain is built from TRBV11-3 and TRBJ1-1, with 9 bases lining up with TRBD1. This TCR derives from a man in his 60s who had recovered from COVID-19. CDR3 nucleotides: TGTGCCAGCAGCGCGGACAGGGGAGACGTCACTGAAGCTTTCTTT. Its translation is CASSADRGDVTEAFF.